This is a list of T cell receptor beta chains from one sample in a study of somatic mutations in cytotoxic T cells in rheumatoid arthritis. Sequencing was performed with immunoSEQ multiplex PCR; in TCRdb, only in-frame clones are kept and a portion is missing. The sample holds approximately 18,000 clones, approximately 80% seen once. The specimen sequenced was CD8+ T cells sorted from blood. These receptors were collected from an adult with rheumatoid arthritis. Both conserved end residues are part of each CDR3. The D gene is left open where the match is weak. For some rows the clone size is stated as once, few or many, or as a class when expanded; others skip it.

d_call j_call v_call clone_size cdr3_aa cdr3_nt
TRBD1 TRBJ2-5 TRBV28 NA CASQDRGKETQYF TGTGCCAGTCAGGACAGGGGGAAGGAGACCCAGTACTTC
NA TRBJ2-2 TRBV7-3 NA CASSALQDRKNTGELFF TGTGCCAGCAGCGCGCTTCAAGACAGGAAAAACACCGGGGAGCTGTTTTTT
NA TRBJ1-4 TRBV7-2 NA CASSFPPGPNEKLFF TGTGCCAGCAGCTTCCCGCCAGGTCCTAATGAAAAACTGTTTTTT
TRBD1 TRBJ1-1 TRBV7-9 NA CASSLDRGTEAFF TGTGCCAGCAGCTTAGACAGGGGGACTGAAGCTTTCTTT
TRBD1 TRBJ1-2 TRBV28 NA CASSLPGQGNYGYTF TGTGCCAGCAGTTTACCGGGACAGGGGAACTATGGCTACACCTTC
NA TRBJ1-2 TRBV10-3 NA CATTGGDYGYTF TGTGCCACCACGGGGGGCGACTATGGCTACACCTTC
NA TRBJ2-1 TRBV4-2 NA CASSQSRGNEQFF TGTGCCAGCAGCCAAAGCAGAGGCAATGAGCAGTTCTTC
TRBD1 TRBJ1-2 TRBV27 few CASSYGTGAGGGYTF TGTGCCAGCAGTTACGGGACAGGGGCCGGTGGTGGCTACACCTTC
NA TRBJ1-5 TRBV28 NA CASSLFLGPNQPQHF TGTGCCAGCAGTTTATTCCTGGGCCCCAATCAGCCCCAGCATTTT
NA TRBJ1-5 TRBV6-6 once CASSYAQGLGNQPQHF TGTGCCAGCAGTTATGCACAGGGTCTGGGCAATCAGCCCCAGCATTTT
NA TRBJ2-2 TRBV6-1 NA CASSSDTNTGELFF TGTGCCAGCAGTTCCGACACCAACACCGGGGAGCTGTTTTTT
TRBD1 TRBJ1-3 TRBV6-5 NA CASSRTGGTGNTIYF TGTGCCAGCAGTCGGACAGGGGGCACTGGAAACACCATATATTTT
NA TRBJ1-1 TRBV2 NA CASSEAERGNTEAFF TGTGCCAGCAGTGAAGCGGAGAGAGGGAACACTGAAGCTTTCTTT
NA TRBJ1-2 TRBV6-6 NA CATTGLLNYGYTF TGTGCCACCACGGGACTTCTTAACTATGGCTACACCTTC
NA TRBJ1-1 TRBV10-3 NA CAIRDPRDGTEAFF TGTGCCATCAGGGACCCCAGGGATGGCACTGAAGCTTTCTTT
NA TRBJ1-2 TRBV19 NA CASSPGAYGYTF TGTGCCAGTAGCCCCGGGGCCTATGGCTACACCTTC
NA TRBJ2-6 TRBV4-2 once CASSQVESGANVLTF TGTGCCAGCAGCCAAGTGGAATCTGGGGCCAACGTCCTGACTTTC
TRBD1 TRBJ2-3 TRBV10-2 NA CASSPITGGSDTQYF TGCGCCAGCAGTCCGATAACAGGGGGATCAGATACGCAGTATTTT
TRBD1 TRBJ2-7 TRBV27 NA CASSNRDSSYEQYF TGTGCCAGCAGTAACCGGGACAGCTCCTACGAGCAGTACTTC
TRBD1 TRBJ2-7 TRBV19 NA CASSAGQGSSYEQYF TGTGCCAGTAGTGCCGGACAGGGGAGCTCCTACGAGCAGTACTTC